This TCR beta chain was profiled in a study of blood T cell repertoires in COVID-19. The wider study: Acute and convalescent COVID-19 specimens originated in the United States, Italy and Spain. In each case, the material was cDNA or gDNA derived from T cells, B-cell-depleted T cells, or PBMCs.

CDR3 length: 16 residues. Trimming pared 8 bases from V and 0 bases from J, leaving 19 bases between. Germline V CDR1 and CDR2: MNHEY, SMNVEV (reference sequence). Original methodology: Reference gene primer amplification in the assay estimated nucleated cell counts. TCRdb's table, derived via immunoSEQ multiplex PCR, lists solely in-frame clones and lacks some. V, J and clone size reflect that table, while D and trimming were determined from the DNA. The sample shows under 400,000 clones, around 88% of them seen only once. Seattle participants joined during active infection and were tracked over time.

Material for sequencing was peripheral blood. V gene TRBV27 combines with J gene TRBJ1-2; D not resolved. The sequence came from a woman younger than 45 with COVID-19, enrolled during active disease. CDR3 sequence (DNA): TGTGCCAGCTCGAACCTCCTCGATGCAGCTAACTATGGCTACACCTTC. Translation gives CASSNLLDAANYGYTF.